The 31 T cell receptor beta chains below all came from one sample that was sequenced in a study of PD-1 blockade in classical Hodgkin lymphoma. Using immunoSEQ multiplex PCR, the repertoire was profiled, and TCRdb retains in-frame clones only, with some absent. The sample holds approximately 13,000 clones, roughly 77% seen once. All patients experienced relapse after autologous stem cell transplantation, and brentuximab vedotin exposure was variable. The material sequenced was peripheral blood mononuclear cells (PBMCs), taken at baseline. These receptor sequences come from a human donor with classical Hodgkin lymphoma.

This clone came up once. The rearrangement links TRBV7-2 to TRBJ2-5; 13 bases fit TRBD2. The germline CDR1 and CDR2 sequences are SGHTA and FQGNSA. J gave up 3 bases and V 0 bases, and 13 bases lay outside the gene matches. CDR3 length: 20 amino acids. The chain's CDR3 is CASSLALGLAGAGREETQYF. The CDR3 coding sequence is TGTGCCAGCAGCTTAGCGCTTGGACTAGCGGGGGCCGGCCGAGAAGAGACCCAGTACTTC.

CDR3 nucleotides: TGCGCCAGCCGCCCTAGCGGGAGGCCTTACACAGATACGCAGTATTTT. This gives the protein CASRPSGRPYTDTQYF. This sequence joins TRBV10-2 and TRBJ2-3; 11 nucleotides agree with TRBD2. The CDR3 length is 16 residues. Losses at the gene ends were 8 bases for V and 2 bases for J; bases not matched to a gene: 9. The germline gives CDR1 WSHSY, CDR2 SAAADI.

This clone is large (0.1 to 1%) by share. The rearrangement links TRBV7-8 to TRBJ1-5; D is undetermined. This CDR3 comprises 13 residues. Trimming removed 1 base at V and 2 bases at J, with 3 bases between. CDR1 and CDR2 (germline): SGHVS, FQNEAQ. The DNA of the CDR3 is TGTGCCAGCAGCTTAGACGGCAATCAGCCCCAGCATTTT. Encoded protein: CASSLDGNQPQHF.

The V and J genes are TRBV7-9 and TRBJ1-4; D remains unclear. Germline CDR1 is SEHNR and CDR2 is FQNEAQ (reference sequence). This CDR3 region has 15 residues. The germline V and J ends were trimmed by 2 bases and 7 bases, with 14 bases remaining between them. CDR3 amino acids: CASSLFRAGGEKLFF. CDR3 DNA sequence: TGTGCCAGCAGCTTATTCCGGGCTGGAGGTGAAAAACTGTTTTTT.

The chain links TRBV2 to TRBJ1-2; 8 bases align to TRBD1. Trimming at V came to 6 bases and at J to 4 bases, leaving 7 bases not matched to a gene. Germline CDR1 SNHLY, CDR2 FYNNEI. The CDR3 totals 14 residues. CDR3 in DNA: TGTGCCAGCAGCCTACAGGGGGTGAGCTATGGCTACACCTTC. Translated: CASSLQGVSYGYTF.

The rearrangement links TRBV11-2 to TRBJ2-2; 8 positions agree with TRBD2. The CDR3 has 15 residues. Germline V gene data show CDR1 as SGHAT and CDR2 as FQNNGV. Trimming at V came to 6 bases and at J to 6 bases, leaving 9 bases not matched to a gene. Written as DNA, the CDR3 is TGTGCCAGCAGTCCCGGGACTAGGAGTTCCGGGGAGCTGTTTTTT. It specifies CASSPGTRSSGELFF.

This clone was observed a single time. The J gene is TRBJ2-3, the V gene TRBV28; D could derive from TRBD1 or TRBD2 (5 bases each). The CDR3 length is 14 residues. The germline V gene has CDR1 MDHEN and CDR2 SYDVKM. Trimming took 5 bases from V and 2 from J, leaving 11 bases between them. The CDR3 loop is CASSAWGTTDTQYF. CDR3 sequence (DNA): TGTGCCAGCAGTGCGTGGGGGACCACAGATACGCAGTATTTT.

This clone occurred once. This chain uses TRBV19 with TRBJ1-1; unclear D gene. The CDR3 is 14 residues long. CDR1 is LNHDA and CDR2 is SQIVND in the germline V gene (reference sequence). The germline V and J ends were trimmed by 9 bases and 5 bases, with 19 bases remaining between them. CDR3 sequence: CARDPDASETEAFF. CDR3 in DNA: TGTGCCAGGGACCCGGACGCTTCCGAGACTGAAGCTTTCTTT. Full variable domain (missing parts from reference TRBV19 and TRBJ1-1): DGGITQSPKYLFRKEGQNVTLSCEQNLNHDAMYWYRQDPGQGLRLIYYSQIVNDFQKGDIAEGYSVSREKKESFPLTVTSAQKNPTAFYLCARDPDASETEAFFGQGTRLTVV.

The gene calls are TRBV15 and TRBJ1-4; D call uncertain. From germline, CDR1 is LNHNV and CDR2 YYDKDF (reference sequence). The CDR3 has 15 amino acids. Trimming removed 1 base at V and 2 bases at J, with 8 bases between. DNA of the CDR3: TGTGCCACCAGCAGAGTTCACGGGACTAATGAAAAACTGTTTTTT. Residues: CATSRVHGTNEKLFF.

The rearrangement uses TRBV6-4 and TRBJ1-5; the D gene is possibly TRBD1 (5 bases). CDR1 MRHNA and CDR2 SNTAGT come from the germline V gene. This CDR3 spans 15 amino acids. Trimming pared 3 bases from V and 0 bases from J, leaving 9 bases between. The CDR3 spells CASSEGEDSNQPQHF. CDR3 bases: TGTGCCAGCAGTGAAGGGGAAGATAGCAATCAGCCCCAGCATTTT.

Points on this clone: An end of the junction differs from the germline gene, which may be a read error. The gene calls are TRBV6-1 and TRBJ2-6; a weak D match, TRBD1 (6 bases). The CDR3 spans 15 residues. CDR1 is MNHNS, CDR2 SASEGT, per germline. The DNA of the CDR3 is TGTGCCGGCAGTGACGAGGGGGCTGGGGCCAACGTCCTGACTTTC. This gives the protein CAGSDEGAGANVLTF.

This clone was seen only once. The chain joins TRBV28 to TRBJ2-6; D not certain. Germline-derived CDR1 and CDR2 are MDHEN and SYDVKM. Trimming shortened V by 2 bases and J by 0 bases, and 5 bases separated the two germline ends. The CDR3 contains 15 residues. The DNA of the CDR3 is TGTGCCAGCAGTTTACGGCACTCTGGGGCCAACGTCCTGACTTTC. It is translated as CASSLRHSGANVLTF.

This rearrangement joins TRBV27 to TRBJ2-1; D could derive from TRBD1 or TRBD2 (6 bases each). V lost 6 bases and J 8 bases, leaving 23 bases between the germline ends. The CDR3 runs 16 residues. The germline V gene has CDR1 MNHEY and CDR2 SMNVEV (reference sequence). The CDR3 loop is CASSPPPRGRLDEQFF. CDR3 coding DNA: TGTGCCAGCAGCCCACCCCCGAGGGGGAGGTTAGATGAGCAGTTCTTC.

CDR3 region: CASSRDSLAEAFF. CDR3 in DNA: TGTGCCAGCAGTAGGGACAGTTTGGCTGAAGCTTTCTTT. V gene TRBV2 combines with J gene TRBJ1-1; 7 bases map to TRBD1. The CDR3 covers 13 residues. The germline gives CDR1 SNHLY, CDR2 FYNNEI. Unmatched junction bases numbered 6, after V lost 5 bases and J lost 6 bases.

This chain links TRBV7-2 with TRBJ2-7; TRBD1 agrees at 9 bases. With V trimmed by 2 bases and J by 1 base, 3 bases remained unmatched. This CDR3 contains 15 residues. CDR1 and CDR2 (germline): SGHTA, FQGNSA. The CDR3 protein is CASSLMGTGSYEQYF. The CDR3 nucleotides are TGTGCCAGCAGCTTAATGGGGACAGGGTCCTACGAGCAGTACTTC. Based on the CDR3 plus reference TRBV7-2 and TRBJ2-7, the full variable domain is GAGVSQSPSNKVTEKGKDVELRCDPISGHTALYWYRQSLGQGLEFLIYFQGNSAPDKSGLPSDRFSAERTGGSVSTLTIQRTQQEDSAVYLCASSLMGTGSYEQYFGPGTRLTVT.

The CDR3, as DNA: TGTGCCAGCAGTGATTTACTAGCGGGAGATGATTCCTACGAGCAGTACTTC. Translating gives CASSDLLAGDDSYEQYF. The chain uses TRBV2 and TRBJ2-5, with TRBD2 identical over 11 bases. The last part of the DNA fits TRBJ2-7 better; the J call may be wrong. This CDR3 is built from 17 residues. CDR1 SNHLY and CDR2 FYNNEI come from the germline V gene.

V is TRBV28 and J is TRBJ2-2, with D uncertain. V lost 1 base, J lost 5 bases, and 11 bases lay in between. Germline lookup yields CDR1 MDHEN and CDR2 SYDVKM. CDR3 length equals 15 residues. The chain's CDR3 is CASSLSGLVTGELFF. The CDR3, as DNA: TGTGCCAGCAGTTTATCAGGCTTGGTGACCGGGGAGCTGTTTTTT.

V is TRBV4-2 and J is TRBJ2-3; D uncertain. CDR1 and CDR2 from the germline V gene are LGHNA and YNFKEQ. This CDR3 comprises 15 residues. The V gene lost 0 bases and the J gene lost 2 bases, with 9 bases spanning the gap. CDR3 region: CASSQEGRVTDTQYF. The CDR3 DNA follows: TGTGCCAGCAGCCAAGAAGGCCGGGTCACAGATACGCAGTATTTT.

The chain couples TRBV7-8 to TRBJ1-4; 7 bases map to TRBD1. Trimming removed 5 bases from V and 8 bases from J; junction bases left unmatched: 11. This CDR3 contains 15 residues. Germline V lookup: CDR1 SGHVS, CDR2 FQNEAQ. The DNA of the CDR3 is TGTGCCAGCAGCGAAAATGAAAACAGGGGCGAAAAACTGTTTTTT. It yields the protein CASSENENRGEKLFF. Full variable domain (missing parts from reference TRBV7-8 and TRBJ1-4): GAGVSQSPRYKVAKRGQDVALRCDPISGHVSLFWYQQALGQGPEFLTYFQNEAQLDKSGLPSDRFFAERPEGSVSTLKIQRTQQEDSAVYLCASSENENRGEKLFFGSGTQLSVL.

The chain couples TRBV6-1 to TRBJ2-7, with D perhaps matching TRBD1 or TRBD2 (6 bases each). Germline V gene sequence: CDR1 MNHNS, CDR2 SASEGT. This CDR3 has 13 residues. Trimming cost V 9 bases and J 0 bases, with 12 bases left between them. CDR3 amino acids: CASGGPSSYEQYV. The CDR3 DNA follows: TGTGCCAGTGGGGGGCCCAGCTCCTACGAGCAGTACGTC.

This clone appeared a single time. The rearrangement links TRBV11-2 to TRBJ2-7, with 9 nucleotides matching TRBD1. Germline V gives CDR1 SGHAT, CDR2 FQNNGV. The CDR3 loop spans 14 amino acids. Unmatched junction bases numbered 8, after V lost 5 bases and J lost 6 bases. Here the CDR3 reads CASSIGQGRVEQYV. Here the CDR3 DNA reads TGTGCCAGCAGCATAGGACAGGGGAGGGTCGAGCAGTACGTC.

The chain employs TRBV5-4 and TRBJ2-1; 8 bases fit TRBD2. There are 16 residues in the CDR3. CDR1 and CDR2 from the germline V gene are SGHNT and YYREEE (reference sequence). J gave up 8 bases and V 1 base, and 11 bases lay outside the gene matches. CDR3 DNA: TGTGCCAGCAGCTTGAAGGGCCAGCGGGAGATGTATGAGCAGTTCTTC. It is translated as CASSLKGQREMYEQFF.

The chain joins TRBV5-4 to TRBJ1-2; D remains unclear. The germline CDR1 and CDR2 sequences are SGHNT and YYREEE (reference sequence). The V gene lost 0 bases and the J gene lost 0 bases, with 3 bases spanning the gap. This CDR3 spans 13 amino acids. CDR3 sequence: CASSLDTNYGYTF. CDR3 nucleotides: TGTGCCAGCAGCTTGGACACTAACTATGGCTACACCTTC.

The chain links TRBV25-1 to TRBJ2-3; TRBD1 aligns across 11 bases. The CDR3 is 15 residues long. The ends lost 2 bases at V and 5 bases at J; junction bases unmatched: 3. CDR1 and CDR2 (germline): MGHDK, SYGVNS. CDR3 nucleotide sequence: TGTGCCAGCAGTGAACGGACAGGGGGCCTAGATACGCAGTATTTT. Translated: CASSERTGGLDTQYF.

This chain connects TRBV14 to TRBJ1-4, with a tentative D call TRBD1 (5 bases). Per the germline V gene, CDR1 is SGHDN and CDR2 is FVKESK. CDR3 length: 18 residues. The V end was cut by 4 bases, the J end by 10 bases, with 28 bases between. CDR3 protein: CASSPRSRARTVIIKLFF. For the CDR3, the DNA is TGTGCCAGCAGCCCCCGCAGCAGGGCCCGAACGGTAATCATAAAACTGTTTTTT.

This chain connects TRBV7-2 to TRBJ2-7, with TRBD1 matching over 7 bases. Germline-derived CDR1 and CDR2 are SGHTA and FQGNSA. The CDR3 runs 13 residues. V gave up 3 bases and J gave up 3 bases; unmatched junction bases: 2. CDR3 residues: CASSFDRDYEQYF. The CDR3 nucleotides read TGTGCCAGCAGCTTCGACAGGGACTACGAGCAGTACTTC.

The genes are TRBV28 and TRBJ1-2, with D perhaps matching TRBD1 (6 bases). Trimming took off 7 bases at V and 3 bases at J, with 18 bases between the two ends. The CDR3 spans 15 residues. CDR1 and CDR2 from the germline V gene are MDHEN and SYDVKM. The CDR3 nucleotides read TGTGCCAGCACCTTATCGCCGGGGGCGTACTATGGCTACACCTTC. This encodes CASTLSPGAYYGYTF.

In DNA form, the CDR3 reads TGTGCCATCAGTGAGTCGGGGGTACAGTTCTTC. It translates to CAISESGVQFF. The chain joins TRBV10-3 to TRBJ2-1; tentatively, D is TRBD1 or TRBD2 (5 bases each). There are 11 residues in the CDR3. CDR1 is ENHRY and CDR2 is SYGVKD in the germline V gene. Trimming cost V 0 bases and J 13 bases, with 7 bases left between them.

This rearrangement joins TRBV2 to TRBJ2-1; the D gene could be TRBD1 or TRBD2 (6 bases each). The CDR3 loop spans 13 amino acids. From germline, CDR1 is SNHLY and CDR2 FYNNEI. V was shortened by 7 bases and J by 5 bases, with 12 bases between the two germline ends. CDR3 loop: CASNGGADNEQFF. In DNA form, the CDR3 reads TGTGCCAGCAACGGGGGCGCTGACAATGAGCAGTTCTTC.

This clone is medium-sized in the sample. The chain's CDR3 is CASSADRDRAEGQYF. The CDR3 coding sequence is TGTGCCAGCAGCGCAGACCGGGACAGGGCTGAAGGGCAGTACTTC. This chain joins TRBV9 and TRBJ2-7; 9 bases line up with TRBD1. The CDR3 is 15 residues long. V shed 3 bases and J 9 bases; nucleotides not matched to a gene: 13. Germline V gene data show CDR1 as SGDLS and CDR2 as YYNGEE.

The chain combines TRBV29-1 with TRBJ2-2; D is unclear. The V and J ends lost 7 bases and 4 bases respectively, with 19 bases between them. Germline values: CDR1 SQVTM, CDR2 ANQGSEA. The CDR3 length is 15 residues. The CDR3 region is CSGLWTRAGTGELFF. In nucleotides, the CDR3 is TGCAGCGGTCTCTGGACCCGCGCCGGCACCGGGGAGCTGTTTTTT.